Reported below is one T cell receptor (beta chain). What it recognizes is unknown. TCRdb analysed the reads with MiXCR anew, one entry per CDR3 protein. The sample comprises about 770,000 distinct CDR3 sequences, 29% of which are singletons, and over 10% rests with the top ten. This sample is drawn from a study of T cell repertoires in cytomegalovirus infection. This CDR3 has 16 amino acids. Germline V lookup: CDR1 MNHNS, CDR2 SASEGT. Between the trimmed V and J ends, which lost 1 base and 2 bases, there was a span of 12 bases. This sequence originates from a human donor in good health (CMV status not recorded). Some clones in this sample may be carry-over from other donors' samples. The chain employs TRBV6-1 and TRBJ1-5, with a possible D match to TRBD1 (5 bases). The material was cultured CD8+ T cells from PBMCs, obtained from culture after CMV antigen stimulation. Here the CDR3 reads CASSEVSRGGNQPQHF. CDR3 nucleotide sequence: TGTGCCAGCAGTGAAGTTTCGAGGGGCGGCAATCAGCCCCAGCATTTT.